The 21 T cell receptor beta chains listed next were all sequenced from one sample in a study of blood T cell repertoires in COVID-19 (dated by TCRdb to the early 2020s). Library prep was done by the immunoSEQ multiplex PCR assay. Held by TCRdb, this immuneACCESS table contains in-frame sequences only and omits some clones. Under half of the omission traces to an unresolved V gene where checked; the cause of the rest is unknown. The sample table holds hundreds of thousands of clones, of which around 84% were seen once. The ten top clones hold about 17% of the sample. Sequenced: PBMCs or T cells enriched from blood (not recorded which). These receptors were taken from a man aged 35 to 55 who had recovered from COVID-19.

This clone was detected a few times. This chain joins TRBV19 and TRBJ1-4; 9 positions match TRBD1. V shed 6 bases and J 6 bases; nucleotides not matched to a gene: 5. The CDR3 extends over 14 amino acids. Germline CDR1 LNHDA, CDR2 SQIVND (reference sequence). CDR3 in amino acids: CASSPRTGDEKLFF. As DNA, the CDR3 is TGTGCCAGTAGCCCCCGGACAGGGGATGAAAAACTGTTTTTT.

This rearrangement joins TRBV7-9 to TRBJ2-1; D might be TRBD2 (5 bases). Germline CDR1 SEHNR, CDR2 FQNEAQ (reference sequence). The CDR3 spans 16 residues. Between the trimmed V and J ends, which lost 0 bases and 4 bases, there was a span of 13 bases. CDR3 residues: CASSLAVGKRYNEQFF. In nucleotides, the CDR3 is TGTGCCAGCAGCTTAGCGGTCGGGAAACGGTACAATGAGCAGTTCTTC.

The CDR3 sequence is CASSLVKLAGGYNEQFF. In DNA form, the CDR3 reads TGCGCCAGCAGCTTGGTTAAACTAGCGGGAGGTTACAATGAGCAGTTCTTC. The genes are TRBV5-1 and TRBJ2-1, with 12 bases matching TRBD2. CDR1 and CDR2 (germline): SGHRS, YFSETQ. V shed 0 bases and J 4 bases; nucleotides not matched to a gene: 5. This CDR3 region has 17 residues.

Note on this clone: This specimen includes other DNA sequences encoding the same CDR3. The rearrangement links TRBV30 to TRBJ1-1; D is unclear. There are 13 residues in the CDR3. The V end was cut by 0 bases, the J end by 0 bases, with 5 bases between. Germline-derived CDR1 and CDR2 are GTSNPN and SVGIG (reference sequence). The CDR3 DNA sequence: TGTGCCTGGAGTGTGACAATGAACACTGAAGCTTTCTTT. It encodes CAWSVTMNTEAFF. The full variable domain, its missing parts supplied by reference TRBV30 and TRBJ1-1, is SQTIHQWPATLVQPVGSPLSLECTVEGTSNPNLYWYRQAAGRGLQLLFYSVGIGQISSEVPQNLSASRPQDRQFILSSKKLLLSDSGFYLCAWSVTMNTEAFFGQGTRLTVV.

The rearrangement uses TRBV29-1 and TRBJ2-5; D may be TRBD1 (6 bases). CDR1 is SQVTM and CDR2 is ANQGSEA in the germline V gene. V lost 5 bases, J lost 5 bases, and 18 bases lay in between. This CDR3 region has 14 residues. The CDR3 is CSVKGQQPVETQYF. The DNA of the CDR3 is TGCAGCGTTAAAGGACAGCAGCCCGTCGAGACCCAGTACTTC.

The chain employs TRBV4-1 and TRBJ1-2; D gene unclear. CDR3 size: 14 residues. V was trimmed by 1 base and J by 1 base, leaving 7 bases between them. CDR1 and CDR2 from the germline V gene are MGHRA and YSYEKL. The CDR3 nucleotides are TGCGCCAGCAGCCAAGTAACAGTTAACTATGGCTACACCTTC. Amino acid sequence: CASSQVTVNYGYTF.

This chain connects TRBV6-5 to TRBJ2-7; 10 positions match TRBD2. This CDR3 spans 15 amino acids. V was clipped by 4 bases and J by 6 bases; unmatched bases: 9. CDR1 and CDR2 (germline): MNHEY, SVGAGI. This CDR3 reads CASSFGAGGPFEQYF. The CDR3 DNA reads TGTGCCAGCAGTTTCGGAGCGGGAGGGCCCTTCGAGCAGTACTTC.

This chain joins TRBV9 and TRBJ1-1, with 11 bases that match TRBD1. V lost 3 bases to trimming and J lost 2 bases; unmatched junction nucleotides: 12. CDR3 length: 18 amino acids. Germline V CDR1 and CDR2: SGDLS, YYNGEE. This chain's CDR3 is CASSERIGQGALNTEAFF. The CDR3 DNA reads TGTGCCAGCAGCGAGAGGATAGGACAGGGGGCTTTAAACACTGAAGCTTTCTTT.

This clone has more than one count but fewer than ten. The chain couples TRBV28 to TRBJ2-7; D perhaps matches TRBD1 (6 bases). The CDR3 runs 19 residues. Germline assignment: CDR1 MDHEN and CDR2 SYDVKM. The V and J ends lost 4 bases and 1 base respectively, with 26 bases between them. The CDR3 loop is CASSSDNARQGTLSYEQYF. Written as DNA, the CDR3 is TGTGCCAGCAGTTCCGACAACGCTCGTCAGGGGACACTTTCCTACGAGCAGTACTTC.

The rearrangement links TRBV2 to TRBJ2-3; 7 bases fit TRBD2. V gave up 4 bases and J gave up 4 bases; unmatched junction bases: 5. Germline loops: CDR1 SNHLY, CDR2 FYNNEI. The CDR3 runs to 14 residues. The CDR3 region has the DNA TGTGCCAGCAGTGGCGGGAGTGGGGCAGATACGCAGTATTTT. Translating gives CASSGGSGADTQYF.

This chain joins TRBV15 and TRBJ2-7, with D maybe TRBD2 (6 bases). The V and J ends lost 5 bases and 2 bases respectively, with 13 bases between them. The CDR3 length is 14 residues. CDR1 is LNHNV and CDR2 is YYDKDF in the germline V gene (reference sequence). The CDR3 reads CATSLGGFTYEQYF. The DNA for the CDR3 is TGTGCCACCAGCCTCGGGGGATTTACCTACGAGCAGTACTTC.

CDR3 sequence: CASSPPATRTGELFF. CDR3 DNA: TGTGCCAGCTCACCACCGGCGACTAGAACCGGGGAGCTGTTTTTT. The gene calls are TRBV18 and TRBJ2-2; tentative D call: TRBD2 (6 bases). Trimming pared 0 bases from V and 5 bases from J, leaving 10 bases between. The V gene's germline CDR1 is KGHSH and CDR2 LQKENI. The CDR3 is made up of 15 amino acids.

The V call is TRBV5-6, the J call TRBJ2-5, with 9 bases lining up with TRBD1. The ends lost 5 bases at V and 10 bases at J; junction bases unmatched: 9. Germline CDR1 is SGHDT and CDR2 is YYEEEE. CDR3 length equals 13 residues. The CDR3 protein is CASRRAGTGIQYF. In DNA, the CDR3 is TGTGCCAGCAGACGGGCCGGGACAGGGATCCAGTACTTC.

This clone has more than one count but fewer than ten. The genes are TRBV4-2 and TRBJ1-2; D is uncertain. The CDR3 sequence is 12 residues long. Germline lookup yields CDR1 LGHNA and CDR2 YNFKEQ. Trimming took off 0 bases at V and 8 bases at J, with 7 bases between the two ends. CDR3 sequence: CASSQDGGGYTF. The CDR3 DNA follows: TGTGCCAGCAGCCAAGACGGCGGGGGCTACACCTTC.

The chain couples TRBV3-1 (or the pseudogene TRBV3-2) to TRBJ2-6; a weak D match, TRBD1 (5 bases). The CDR3 runs 17 residues. Germline CDR1 LGHDT, CDR2 YNNKEL (reference sequence). The germline V and J ends were trimmed by 3 bases and 2 bases, with 14 bases remaining between them. CDR3 nucleotide sequence: TGTGCCAGCAGCCACTACCAGGGAATCGCTGGGGCCAACGTCCTGACTTTC. It translates to CASSHYQGIAGANVLTF.

V and J are TRBV19 and TRBJ2-2; 8 bases align to TRBD2. This CDR3 contains 16 residues. V dropped 1 base and J dropped 4; count of bases not matched to a gene: 5. The V gene's germline CDR1 is LNHDA and CDR2 SQIVND (reference sequence). The CDR3 here is CASSIAGGLGTGELFF. Written as DNA, the CDR3 is TGTGCCAGTAGTATAGCGGGAGGGCTGGGCACCGGGGAGCTGTTTTTT.

The chain is built from TRBV10-3 and TRBJ2-2, with D perhaps matching TRBD2 (5 bases). With 4 bases removed from V and 5 bases from J, the gap between germline ends came to 11 bases. The CDR3 length is 14 residues. Germline assignment: CDR1 ENHRY and CDR2 SYGVKD. The CDR3 sequence: CAISASGGTGELFF. CDR3 sequence (DNA): TGTGCCATCAGTGCGAGCGGAGGAACCGGGGAGCTGTTTTTT.

This rearrangement joins TRBV7-9 to TRBJ2-7; TRBD2 might be the D (5 bases). Germline V CDR1 and CDR2: SEHNR, FQNEAQ (reference sequence). The CDR3 runs 13 residues. V dropped 5 bases and J dropped 7 bases, with 15 bases sitting between them. CDR3 coding DNA: TGTGCCAGCAGCCTCCCAGGTACGGGGGAGCAGTACTTC. Its translation is CASSLPGTGEQYF.

The chain employs TRBV12-3 or TRBV12-4 and TRBJ2-7; no clear D. Between the trimmed V and J ends, which lost 4 bases and 6 bases, there was a span of 7 bases. This CDR3 has 11 amino acids. This CDR3 is CASSSGSEQYF. Here the CDR3 DNA reads TGTGCCAGCAGTTCAGGATCCGAGCAGTACTTC.

The V call is TRBV6-5, the J call TRBJ1-4, with a tentative D call TRBD1 (6 bases). This CDR3 is built from 14 residues. The V gene lost 8 bases and the J gene lost 2 bases, with 12 bases spanning the gap. From germline, CDR1 is MNHEY and CDR2 SVGAGI. The DNA of the CDR3 is TGTGCCAGCCGGTACAGGGCGACTAATGAAAAACTGTTTTTT. Its protein is CASRYRATNEKLFF.

The V gene is TRBV27, the J gene TRBJ2-7; 8 bases match TRBD1. V lost 6 bases, J lost 4 bases, and 5 bases stayed unmatched. The germline gives CDR1 MNHEY, CDR2 SMNVEV (reference sequence). The CDR3 spans 13 residues. The CDR3 bases are TGTGCCAGCAGCGAGACAGGGGCTTACGAGCAGTACTTC. Protein product: CASSETGAYEQYF.